This T cell receptor (beta chain) was captured by sequencing in a study of blood T cell repertoires in COVID-19. Overall study: Material from acute and convalescent COVID-19 was sourced from the United States, Italy and Spain.

The table came from immunoSEQ multiplex PCR; TCRdb's copy has only in-frame clones and leaves some out. The sample has approximately 250,000 clones; 85% to 90% are singletons. The CDR3 length is 17 residues. Germline trimming cut 3 bases from V and 10 bases from J; bases unmatched to any gene: 18. Looked up from germline, CDR1 is ENHRY and CDR2 is SYGVKD. Study members were between about 18 and 100 years old and lived in 20 to 25 US regions. The sample was PBMCs or T cells enriched from blood (not recorded which). The sequence was obtained from a woman aged 25 to 39 with acute COVID-19. The chain links TRBV10-3 to TRBJ2-1; TRBD2 matches 7 bases. For the CDR3, the DNA is TGTGCCATCAGTGACCCCCGGGGGAGGGTACAGGAGGACGAGCAGTTCTTC. Encoded protein: CAISDPRGRVQEDEQFF.